The present entry profiles one T cell receptor beta chain with its context. What it binds is not known. TCRdb recomputed calls from the 5' RACE reads with MiXCR, one row per CDR3 protein. This table holds roughly 250,000 distinct CDR3 sequences, 7% found once. The germline CDR1 and CDR2 sequences are DFQATT and SNEGSKA (reference sequence). The V end lost 5 bases, the J end lost 8 bases, and 7 bases lay between the germline ends. This CDR3 has 10 amino acids. The data stem from a study of identical twins. Findings and limits, study-wide: Partial confounding of zero-insertion analyses by invariant MAIT and iNKT cells was possible.

The data also belong to a second study, concerning yellow fever vaccine responses in identical twins. Turning to that study: Twins' vaccine T cell response reportedly gave the appearance of partial convergence and partial personalization.

Input material: memory (CD45RO+) T cells sorted from blood. The source is a woman in her late teens or twenties in good health. The rearrangement links TRBV20-1 to TRBJ2-1, with D unresolved. CDR3: CSAGRDEQFF. CDR3 nucleotides: TGCAGTGCTGGAAGGGATGAGCAGTTCTTC.